A selection of T cell receptor beta chains follows, all from one sample in a study of long-term antiretroviral therapy in people with HIV. Profiling relied on immunoSEQ multiplex PCR, and the TCRdb table lists in-frame clones only, not all of them. Of 20,000 to 25,000 clones in the sample, approximately 80% were seen once. Sequencing was performed on unsorted PBMCs, taken 1.9 years after starting antiretroviral therapy. The origin of the receptors is a woman aged 45-59 years with HIV. Each CDR3 is given with its conserved first and last residue. The D gene is left open where the match is weak. A clone size is listed for some rows: how often the clone was seen (once, few, many), or a class if it is expanded.

d_call clone_size j_call v_call cdr3_nt cdr3_aa
. . TRBJ2-1 TRBV4-2 TGTGCCAGCAGCCAAGATAAACGGGCGGGGAGGCAGTTCTTC CASSQDKRAGRQFF
. . TRBJ2-7 TRBV6-1 TGTGCCAGCAGTGAAAGGCCCACGGGGGTCCCCTACGAGCAGTACTTC CASSERPTGVPYEQYF
. few TRBJ1-6 TRBV30 TGTGCCTGGAGTGTGGGTCAGCCTAATTCACCCCTCCACTTT CAWSVGQPNSPLHF
. . TRBJ2-5 TRBV5-1 TGCGCCAGCAGCTTGGCCCGGGCGGAAGAGACCCAGTACTTC CASSLARAEETQYF
. . TRBJ1-5 TRBV2 TGTGCCAGCAGTGTTGGCAGGGGCGAGGGCAATCAGCCCCAGCATTTT CASSVGRGEGNQPQHF
. . TRBJ2-1 TRBV18 TGTGCCAGCTCACCACCGTGGGACCCTGGCTCCTACAATGAGCAGTTCTTC CASSPPWDPGSYNEQFF
. . TRBJ2-1 TRBV4-3 TGCGCCAGCAGCCAAGAACTTGCGAGCTCCTACAATGAGCAGTTCTTC CASSQELASSYNEQFF
. . TRBJ1-1 TRBV5-1 TGCGCCAGCAGCTTACGGACTGGGGAGTACACTGAAGCTTTCTTT CASSLRTGEYTEAFF
. . TRBJ2-5 TRBV6-5 TGTGCCAGCAGTTTCTCCGACAGGACCCAAGAGACCCAGTACTTC CASSFSDRTQETQYF
TRBD2 . TRBJ2-3 TRBV9 TGTGCCAGCAGTCCGGGACTAGCGTCAGATACGCAGTATTTT CASSPGLASDTQYF
. . TRBJ1-4 TRBV4-1 TGCGCCAGCAGTACCTATCTGGGAGGTTCCGAAAAACTGTTTTTT CASSTYLGGSEKLFF
. . TRBJ2-7 TRBV4-3 TGCGCCAGCAGCCAAGATAGGACGGTGGAGCAGTACTTC CASSQDRTVEQYF
TRBD2 . TRBJ2-6 TRBV27 TGTGCCAGCAGTTCCCTGGGACTAGCGGGGGTTGCTGGGGCCAACGTCCTGACTTTC CASSSLGLAGVAGANVLTF
TRBD2 . TRBJ2-7 TRBV7-2 TGTGCCAGCACTAGCGGGGGGGCCCACGAGCAGTACTTC CASTSGGAHEQYF
. . TRBJ2-7 TRBV15 TGTGCCACCCGATCGTCGTCAAGCTCCTACGAGCAGTACTTC CATRSSSSSYEQYF
. . TRBJ2-1 TRBV5-6 TGTGCCAGCAGCTTGAGGGGGTCGGGCTCCTACAATGAGCAGTTCTTC CASSLRGSGSYNEQFF
TRBD2 . TRBJ2-5 TRBV9 TGTGCCAGCAGCGTAGGACTAGCCGAGCCCGGGGGGACCCAGTACTTC CASSVGLAEPGGTQYF
. . TRBJ1-2 TRBV6-5 TGTGCCAGCGCAAACCGGGCTGGCTACACCTTC CASANRAGYTF
. . TRBJ2-5 TRBV21-1 TGTGCCAGCAGCAAAGTCAAACTAGCGGGGGCCAACCAAGAGACCCAGTACTTC CASSKVKLAGANQETQYF
. . TRBJ2-2 TRBV5-1 TGCGCCAGCAGCTTGGAGGGCGGGGCGAACACCGGGGAGCTGTTTTTT CASSLEGGANTGELFF
. . TRBJ1-1 TRBV11-2 TGTGCCAGCACCCCGGAGACCACTGAAGCTTTCTTT CASTPETTEAFF
TRBD2 . TRBJ2-2 TRBV6-1 TGTGCCAGCAGTGAGGGACTAGCGGGACTCACCGGGGAGCTGTTTTTT CASSEGLAGLTGELFF
. once TRBJ2-1 TRBV7-2 TGTGCCAGCAGTCAATCACCCAACTACTGGGATGAGCAGTTCTTC CASSQSPNYWDEQFF
TRBD1 . TRBJ2-4 TRBV28 TGTGCCAGCAGTAGTCGGGACAGGGGGGACATTCAGTACTTC CASSSRDRGDIQYF
TRBD2 . TRBJ2-1 TRBV4-3 TGCGCCAGCAGCAAACATGGGGGACTAGCGGGGGGGCCGGGGCCTTACAATGAGCAGTTCTTC CASSKHGGLAGGPGPYNEQFF
TRBD1 few TRBJ1-1 TRBV11-1 TGTGCCAGCAGCTTAGGAGGGGGCCGTAGGGCTTTCTTT CASSLGGGRRAFF
TRBD2 . TRBJ2-1 TRBV11-1 TGTGCCAGCAGCCGGACTAGCGGGTACAATGAGCAGTTCTTC CASSRTSGYNEQFF
TRBD1 . TRBJ2-1 TRBV28 TGTGCCAGCAGTCGGGGCGGACAGGGGGACAATGAGCAGTTCTTC CASSRGGQGDNEQFF
TRBD2 . TRBJ2-2 TRBV7-3 TGTGCCAGCAGCTTATATACTAGCGGAAACACCGGGGAGCTGTTTTTT CASSLYTSGNTGELFF
. . TRBJ2-5 TRBV10-3 TGTGCCATCAGTACCTCCGGGACGGATGTTACAGAGACCCAGTACTTC CAISTSGTDVTETQYF
. . TRBJ1-2 TRBV19 TGTGCCAGTAGTAGGACCCAAGCTAACTATGGCTACACCTTC CASSRTQANYGYTF
. . TRBJ2-5 TRBV9 TGTGCCAGCAGCGTAGAGCGGCGAGAGACCCAGTACTTC CASSVERRETQYF
. . TRBJ1-2 TRBV12-5 TGTGCTAGTGGTTTGGTACGGGGGGGCCTCCGCTTTAACTATGGCTACACCTTC CASGLVRGGLRFNYGYTF
. once TRBJ2-5 TRBV5-4 TGTGCCAGCAGCCCCCTGGCTGAAGAGACCCAGTACTTC CASSPLAEETQYF
. . TRBJ2-2 TRBV5-6 TGTGCCAGCAGCTTGTGGGGGCGGTTGAACACCGGGGAGCTGTTTTTT CASSLWGRLNTGELFF
. . TRBJ2-2 TRBV5-1 TGCGCCAGCAGCTTGCGGAGTGAAGGGGAGCTGTTTTTT CASSLRSEGELFF
. . TRBJ1-4 TRBV5-1 TGCGCCAGCAGCTTCACAGGGCTCACTGAAAAACTGTTTTTT CASSFTGLTEKLFF
. . TRBJ2-7 TRBV7-6 TGTGCCAGCAGCCTTAGACAGGGAGGCGACGAGCAGTACTTC CASSLRQGGDEQYF
TRBD1 . TRBJ2-7 TRBV18 TGTGCCAGTAGACAGGGGGCATACGAGCAGTACTTC CASRQGAYEQYF
TRBD1 . TRBJ2-5 TRBV10-3 TGTGCCATCAGCCGGGGACAGAACCAAGAGACCCAGTACTTC CAISRGQNQETQYF
. . TRBJ2-2 TRBV5-4 TGTGCCAGCAGCTTGAAGGGGGGGCCGCGCACCGGGGAGCTGTTTTTT CASSLKGGPRTGELFF
TRBD1 few TRBJ1-6 TRBV6-5 TGTGCCAGCACCAAAACGACAGGGCTACAATCACCCCTCCACTTT CASTKTTGLQSPLHF
. . TRBJ1-3 TRBV30 TGTGCCTGGAGTGCCCGGGGGGCGCGAAACACCATATATTTT CAWSARGARNTIYF
TRBD2 . TRBJ2-3 TRBV7-2 TGTGCCAGCAGCACCGGGACTAGTAATACGCAGTATTTT CASSTGTSNTQYF
TRBD1 few TRBJ2-7 TRBV7-4 TGTGCCAGCAGCCCTCCACCCCGGGACAGGGCCTACGAGCAGTACTTC CASSPPPRDRAYEQYF
TRBD1 few TRBJ1-2 TRBV28 TGTGCCAGCAGTAGGAGGGGGCGAAGGTATGGCTACACCTTC CASSRRGRRYGYTF
TRBD2 . TRBJ2-6 TRBV5-6 TGTGCCAGCAGCTTGAGCGGGAGTGGGGCCAACGTCCTGACTTTC CASSLSGSGANVLTF
TRBD1 . TRBJ1-5 TRBV6-5 TGTGCCAGCAGTTCAACGGACAGGGGAAATCAGCCCCAGCATTTT CASSSTDRGNQPQHF
. . TRBJ1-2 TRBV7-2 TGTGCCAGCAGCTTCGGAGAGACCTATGGCTACACCTTC CASSFGETYGYTF
TRBD1 once TRBJ1-1 TRBV6-1 TGTGCCAGCAGAAAGACAGGGACGAACACTGAAGCTTTCTTT CASRKTGTNTEAFF
. . TRBJ1-2 TRBV4-3 TGCGCCAGCAGCCAAGCAGTCTTCGGGGGGAACTATGGCTACACCTTC CASSQAVFGGNYGYTF